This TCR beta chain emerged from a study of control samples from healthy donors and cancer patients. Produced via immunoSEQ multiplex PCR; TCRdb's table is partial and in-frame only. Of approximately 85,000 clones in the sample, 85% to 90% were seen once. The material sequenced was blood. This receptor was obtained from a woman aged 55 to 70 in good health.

CDR3 DNA sequence: TGTGCCAGCAGTTTATCGCGGACAGGGTCTCTCTATGGCTACACCTTC. It yields the protein CASSLSRTGSLYGYTF. The gene calls are TRBV27 and TRBJ1-2; 8 nucleotides align to TRBD1. Germline lookup yields CDR1 MNHEY and CDR2 SMNVEV (reference sequence). This CDR3 spans 16 amino acids. V lost 0 bases and J lost 4; bases outside the gene matches: 7.